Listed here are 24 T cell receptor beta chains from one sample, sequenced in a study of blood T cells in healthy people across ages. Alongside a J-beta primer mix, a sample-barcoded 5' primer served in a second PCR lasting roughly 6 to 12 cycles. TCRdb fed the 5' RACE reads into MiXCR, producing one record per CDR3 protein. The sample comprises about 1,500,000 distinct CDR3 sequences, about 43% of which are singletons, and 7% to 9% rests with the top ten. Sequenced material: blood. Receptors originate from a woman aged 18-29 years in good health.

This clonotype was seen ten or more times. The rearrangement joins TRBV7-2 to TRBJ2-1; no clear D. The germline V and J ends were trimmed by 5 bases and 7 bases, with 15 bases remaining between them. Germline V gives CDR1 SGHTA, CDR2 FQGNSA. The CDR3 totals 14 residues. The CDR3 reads CASSPPSVGNEQFF. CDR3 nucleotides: TGTGCCAGCAGCCCCCCGTCGGTGGGGAATGAGCAGTTCTTC. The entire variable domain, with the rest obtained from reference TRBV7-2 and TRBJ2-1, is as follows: GAGVSQSPSNKVTEKGKDVELRCDPISGHTALYWYRQSLGQGLEFLIYFQGNSAPDKSGLPSDRFSAERTGGSVSTLTIQRTQQEDSAVYLCASSPPSVGNEQFFGPGTRLTVL.

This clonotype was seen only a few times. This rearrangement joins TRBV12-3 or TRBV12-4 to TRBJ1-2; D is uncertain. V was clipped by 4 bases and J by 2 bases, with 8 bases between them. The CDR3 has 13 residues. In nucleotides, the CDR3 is TGTGCCAGCAGTTGGGGTCAGAACTATGGCTACACCTTC. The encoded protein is CASSWGQNYGYTF.

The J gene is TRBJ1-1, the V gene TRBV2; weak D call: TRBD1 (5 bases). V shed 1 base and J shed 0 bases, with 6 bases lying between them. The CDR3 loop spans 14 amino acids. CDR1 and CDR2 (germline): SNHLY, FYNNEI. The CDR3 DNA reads TGTGCCAGCAGTGAAGGGGGGGTGAACACTGAAGCTTTCTTT. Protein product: CASSEGGVNTEAFF. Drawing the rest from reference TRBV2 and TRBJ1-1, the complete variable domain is EPEVTQTPSHQVTQMGQEVILRCVPISNHLYFYWYRQILGQKVEFLVSFYNNEISEKSEIFDDQFSVERPDGSNFTLKIRSTKLEDSAMYFCASSEGGVNTEAFFGQGTRLTVV.

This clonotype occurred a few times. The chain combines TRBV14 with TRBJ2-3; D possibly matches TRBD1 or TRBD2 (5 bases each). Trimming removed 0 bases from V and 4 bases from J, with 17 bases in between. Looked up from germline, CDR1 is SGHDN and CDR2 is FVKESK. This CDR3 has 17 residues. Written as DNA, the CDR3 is TGTGCCAGCAGCCAAGATAGAATCGGGGCGCGGGCAGATACGCAGTATTTT. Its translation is CASSQDRIGARADTQYF.

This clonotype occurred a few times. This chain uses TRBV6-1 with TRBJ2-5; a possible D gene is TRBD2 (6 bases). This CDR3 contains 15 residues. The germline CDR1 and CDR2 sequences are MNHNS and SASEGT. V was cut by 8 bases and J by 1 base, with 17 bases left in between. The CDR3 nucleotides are TGTGCCAGCCTACTAGTGCGGGGAACCCAAGAGACCCAGTACTTC. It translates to CASLLVRGTQETQYF.

CDR3 in amino acids: CAWSVIYEQYF. The CDR3 nucleotides read TGTGCCTGGAGTGTGATCTACGAGCAGTACTTC. The chain carries TRBV30 and TRBJ2-7; unclear D gene. Trimming removed 0 bases from V and 3 bases from J, with 3 bases in between. Germline CDR1 is GTSNPN and CDR2 is SVGIG (reference sequence). The CDR3 is 11 amino acids.

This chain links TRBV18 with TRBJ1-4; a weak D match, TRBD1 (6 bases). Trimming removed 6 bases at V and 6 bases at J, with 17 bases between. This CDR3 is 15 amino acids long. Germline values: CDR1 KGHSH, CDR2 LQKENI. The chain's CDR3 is CASSPITGSYEKLFF. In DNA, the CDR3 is TGTGCCAGCTCGCCAATTACAGGGAGTTATGAAAAACTGTTTTTT.

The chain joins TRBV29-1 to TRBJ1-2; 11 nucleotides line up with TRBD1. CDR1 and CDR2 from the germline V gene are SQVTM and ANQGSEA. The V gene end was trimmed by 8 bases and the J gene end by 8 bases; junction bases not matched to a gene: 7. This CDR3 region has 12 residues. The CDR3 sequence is CSTRTGGDGYTF. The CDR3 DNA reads TGCAGCACCCGGACAGGGGGCGACGGCTACACCTTC. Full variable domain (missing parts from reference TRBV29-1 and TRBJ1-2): SAVISQKPSRDICQRGTSLTIQCQVDSQVTMMFWYRQQPGQSLTLIATANQGSEATYESGFVIDKFPISRPNLTFSTLTVSNMSPEDSSIYLCSTRTGGDGYTFGSGTRLTVV.

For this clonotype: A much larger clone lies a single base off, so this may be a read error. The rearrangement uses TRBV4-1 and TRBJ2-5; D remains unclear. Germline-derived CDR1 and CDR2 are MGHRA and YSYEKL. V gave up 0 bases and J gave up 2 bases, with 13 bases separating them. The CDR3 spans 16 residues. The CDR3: CASSQDSRSSQETQYF. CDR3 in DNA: TGCGCCAGCAGCCAAGATTCCCGGAGCTCACAAGAGACCCAGTACTTC.

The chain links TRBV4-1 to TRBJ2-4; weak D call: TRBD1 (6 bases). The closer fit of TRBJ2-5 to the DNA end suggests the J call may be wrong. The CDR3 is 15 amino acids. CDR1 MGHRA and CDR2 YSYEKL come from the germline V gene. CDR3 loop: CASSQESGTQETQYF. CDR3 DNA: TGCGCCAGCAGCCAAGAGTCCGGGACACAAGAGACCCAGTACTTC.

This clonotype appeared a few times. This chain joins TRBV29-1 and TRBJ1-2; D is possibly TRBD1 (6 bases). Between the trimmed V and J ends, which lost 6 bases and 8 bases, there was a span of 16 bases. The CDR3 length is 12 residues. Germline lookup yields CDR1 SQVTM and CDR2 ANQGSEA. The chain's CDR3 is CSVWTATGGYTF. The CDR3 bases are TGCAGCGTGTGGACAGCCACTGGGGGCTACACCTTC.

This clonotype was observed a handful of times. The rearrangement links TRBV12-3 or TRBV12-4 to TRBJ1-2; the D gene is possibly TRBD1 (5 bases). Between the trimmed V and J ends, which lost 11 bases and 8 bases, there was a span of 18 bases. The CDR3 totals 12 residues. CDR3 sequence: CAGKTGRCGYTF. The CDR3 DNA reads TGTGCCGGAAAAACAGGACGATGCGGCTACACCTTC.

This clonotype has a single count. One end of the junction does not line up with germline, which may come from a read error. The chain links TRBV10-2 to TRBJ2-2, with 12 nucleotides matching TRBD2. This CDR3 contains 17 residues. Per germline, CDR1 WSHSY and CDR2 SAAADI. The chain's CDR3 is CAISEPGLAGNTGELFF. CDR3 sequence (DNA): TGCGCCATCAGTGAGCCTGGACTAGCGGGGAATACCGGGGAGCTGTTTTTT.

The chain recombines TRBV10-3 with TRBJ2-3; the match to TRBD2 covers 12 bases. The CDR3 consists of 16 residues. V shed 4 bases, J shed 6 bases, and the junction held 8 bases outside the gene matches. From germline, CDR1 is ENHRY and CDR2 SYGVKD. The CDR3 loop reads CAISGLAGVAGDTQYF. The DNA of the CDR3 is TGTGCCATCAGTGGACTAGCGGGGGTTGCTGGGGATACGCAGTATTTT.

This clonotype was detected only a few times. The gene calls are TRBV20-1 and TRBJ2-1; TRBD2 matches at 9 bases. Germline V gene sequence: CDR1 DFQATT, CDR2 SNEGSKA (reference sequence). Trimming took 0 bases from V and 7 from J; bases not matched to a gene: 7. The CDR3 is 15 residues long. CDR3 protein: CSARDRGRAINEQFF. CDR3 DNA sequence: TGCAGTGCTAGAGATCGCGGGAGGGCCATAAATGAGCAGTTCTTC.

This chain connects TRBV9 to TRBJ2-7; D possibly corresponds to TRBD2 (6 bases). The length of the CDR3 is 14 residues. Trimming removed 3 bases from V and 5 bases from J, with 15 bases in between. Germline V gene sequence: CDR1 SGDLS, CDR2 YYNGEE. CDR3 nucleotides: TGTGCCAGCAGCGGAGCGGAGGGGCTGCACGAGCAGTACTTC. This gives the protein CASSGAEGLHEQYF.

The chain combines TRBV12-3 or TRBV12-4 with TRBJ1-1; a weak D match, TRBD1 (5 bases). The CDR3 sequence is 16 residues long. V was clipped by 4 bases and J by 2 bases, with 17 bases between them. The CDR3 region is CASSWGVLNANTEAFF. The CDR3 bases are TGTGCCAGCAGTTGGGGGGTTCTCAACGCCAACACTGAAGCTTTCTTT.

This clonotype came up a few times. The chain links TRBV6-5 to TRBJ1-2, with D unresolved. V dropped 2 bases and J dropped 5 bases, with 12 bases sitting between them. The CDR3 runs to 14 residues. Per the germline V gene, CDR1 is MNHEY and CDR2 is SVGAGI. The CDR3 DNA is TGTGCCAGCAGTTACAGGCAGGTCGGGTATGGCTACACCTTC. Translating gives CASSYRQVGYGYTF.

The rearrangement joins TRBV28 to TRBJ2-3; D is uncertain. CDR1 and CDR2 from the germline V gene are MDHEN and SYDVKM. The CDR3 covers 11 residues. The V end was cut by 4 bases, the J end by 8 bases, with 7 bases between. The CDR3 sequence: CASSWAVTQYF. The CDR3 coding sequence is TGTGCCAGCAGTTGGGCGGTTACGCAGTATTTT.

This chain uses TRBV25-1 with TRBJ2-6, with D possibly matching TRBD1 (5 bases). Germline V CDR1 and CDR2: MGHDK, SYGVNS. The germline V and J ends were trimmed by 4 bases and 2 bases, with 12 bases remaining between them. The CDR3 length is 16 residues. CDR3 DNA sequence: TGTGCCAGCAGTGCGCTTGACAGTCCTGGGGCCAACGTCCTGACTTTC. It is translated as CASSALDSPGANVLTF. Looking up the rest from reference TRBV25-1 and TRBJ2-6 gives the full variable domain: EADIYQTPRYLVIGTGKKITLECSQTMGHDKMYWYQQDPGMELHLIHYSYGVNSTEKGDLSSESTVSRIRTEHFPLTLESARPSHTSQYLCASSALDSPGANVLTFGAGSRLTVL.

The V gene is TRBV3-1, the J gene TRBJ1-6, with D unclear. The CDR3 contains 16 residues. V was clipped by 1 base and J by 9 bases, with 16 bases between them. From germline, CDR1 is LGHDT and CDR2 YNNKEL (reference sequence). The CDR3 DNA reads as TGTGCCAGCAGCCAAGGTACCCCGGGGAGGAGTTCACCCCTCCACTTT. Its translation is CASSQGTPGRSSPLHF.

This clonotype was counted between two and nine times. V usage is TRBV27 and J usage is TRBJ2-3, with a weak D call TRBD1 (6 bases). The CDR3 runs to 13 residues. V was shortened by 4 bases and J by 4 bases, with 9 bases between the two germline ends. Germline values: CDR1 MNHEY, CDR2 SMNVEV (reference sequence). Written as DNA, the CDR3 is TGTGCCAGCAGTTACAGGGCCTCAGATACGCAGTATTTT. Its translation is CASSYRASDTQYF.

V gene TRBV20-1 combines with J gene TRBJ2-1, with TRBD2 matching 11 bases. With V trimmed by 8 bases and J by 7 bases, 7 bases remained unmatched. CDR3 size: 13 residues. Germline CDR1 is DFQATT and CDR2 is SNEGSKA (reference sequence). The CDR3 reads CSWASGGLNEQFF. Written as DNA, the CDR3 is TGCAGTTGGGCTAGCGGGGGGTTGAATGAGCAGTTCTTC.

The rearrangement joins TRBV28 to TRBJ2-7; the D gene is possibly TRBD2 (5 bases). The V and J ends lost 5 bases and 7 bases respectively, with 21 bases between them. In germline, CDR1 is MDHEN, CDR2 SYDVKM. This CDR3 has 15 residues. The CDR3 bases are TGTGCCAGCAGTGTGACCGCTTTAGGGAGCAATGAGCAGTACTTC. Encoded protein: CASSVTALGSNEQYF.